Listed below are T cell receptor beta chains from one sample, sequenced in a study of beta chain features in type 1 diabetes. Measured with immunoSEQ multiplex PCR; TCRdb has only the in-frame clones, and not every one. The sample has around 500,000 clones, 25% to 35% seen once. The sequencing input was naive CD4+ T cells from blood. Every receptor here comes from a man between 18 and 35 years old in good health. The CDR3 runs from the conserved cysteine through the conserved F or W. The order of the fields is CDR3 length, V gene, J gene, D gene, clone size, CDR3 DNA, CDR3 protein. D genes are given only for firm matches. Some rows mark clone size as missing; the rest say once, few, many or name a class of expanded clone.

len: 15
v_gene: TRBV25-1
j_gene: TRBJ2-5
d_gene: TRBD1
abundance: few
CDR3nt: TGTGCCAGCAGCGGAATCGGGACAGCGTTTGAGACCCAGTACTTC
CDR3aa: CASSGIGTAFETQYF

len: 16
v_gene: TRBV9
j_gene: TRBJ2-1
d_gene: TRBD2
abundance: .
CDR3nt: TGTGCCAGCAGCACACTAGCGGGAGGGCCTGGCAATGAGCAGTTCTTC
CDR3aa: CASSTLAGGPGNEQFF

len: 14
v_gene: TRBV2
j_gene: TRBJ2-1
d_gene: .
abundance: .
CDR3nt: TGTGCCAGCAGTCCCGGACAGTCCTACAATGAGCAGTTCTTC
CDR3aa: CASSPGQSYNEQFF

len: 15
v_gene: TRBV30
j_gene: TRBJ2-5
d_gene: TRBD2
abundance: .
CDR3nt: TGTGCCTGGAGTGTACACAAGCGGGGTCGGGAGACCCAGTACTTC
CDR3aa: CAWSVHKRGRETQYF

len: 14
v_gene: TRBV18
j_gene: TRBJ2-4
d_gene: TRBD1
abundance: few
CDR3nt: TGTGCCAGCTCACCGACAGGGGGCGAGGGCATTCAGTACTTC
CDR3aa: CASSPTGGEGIQYF

len: 14
v_gene: TRBV5-4
j_gene: TRBJ2-3
d_gene: .
abundance: .
CDR3nt: TGTGCCATCCTTAGGGACGGCCGCACAGATACGCAGTATTTT
CDR3aa: CAILRDGRTDTQYF

len: 14
v_gene: TRBV29-1
j_gene: TRBJ2-1
d_gene: .
abundance: .
CDR3nt: TGCAGCGTTGAAGAGAGGTTCTCCTACAATGAGCAGTTCTTC
CDR3aa: CSVEERFSYNEQFF

len: 11
v_gene: TRBV20-1
j_gene: TRBJ2-1
d_gene: TRBD2
abundance: .
CDR3nt: TGCAGTGCTTCCGGGACTAGTCATCAGTTCTTC
CDR3aa: CSASGTSHQFF

len: 10
v_gene: TRBV29-1
j_gene: TRBJ2-1
d_gene: .
abundance: few
CDR3nt: TGCAGCGTTGACGGTCCGACCCAGTTCTTC
CDR3aa: CSVDGPTQFF

len: 14
v_gene: TRBV6-6
j_gene: TRBJ2-3
d_gene: TRBD2
abundance: .
CDR3nt: TGTGCCAGCAGTCCGACTAGCGGGAGTTTGATGAAGTATTTT
CDR3aa: CASSPTSGSLMKYF

len: 12
v_gene: TRBV9
j_gene: TRBJ2-1
d_gene: TRBD2
abundance: .
CDR3nt: TGTGCCAGCAGCCGAGCGGGGAATGAGCAGTTCTTC
CDR3aa: CASSRAGNEQFF

len: 14
v_gene: TRBV30
j_gene: TRBJ1-3
d_gene: .
abundance: .
CDR3nt: TGTGCCTGGAGAGGTAGGACCCCGGGAAACACCATATATTTT
CDR3aa: CAWRGRTPGNTIYF